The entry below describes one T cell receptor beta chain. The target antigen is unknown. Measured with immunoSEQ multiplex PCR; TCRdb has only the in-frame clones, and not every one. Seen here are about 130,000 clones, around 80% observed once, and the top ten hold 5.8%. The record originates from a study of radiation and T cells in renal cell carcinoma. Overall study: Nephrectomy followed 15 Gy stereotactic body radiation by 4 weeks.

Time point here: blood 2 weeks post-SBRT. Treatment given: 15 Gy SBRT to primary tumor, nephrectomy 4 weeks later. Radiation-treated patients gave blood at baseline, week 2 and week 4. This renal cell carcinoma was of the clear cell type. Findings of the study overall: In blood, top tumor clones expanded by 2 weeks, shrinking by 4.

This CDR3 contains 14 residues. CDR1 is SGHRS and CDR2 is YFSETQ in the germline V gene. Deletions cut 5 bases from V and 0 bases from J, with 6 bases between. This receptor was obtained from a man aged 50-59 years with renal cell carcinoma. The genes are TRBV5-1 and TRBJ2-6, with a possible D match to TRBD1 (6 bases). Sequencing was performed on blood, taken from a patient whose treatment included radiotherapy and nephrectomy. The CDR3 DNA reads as TGCGCCAGCAGGGACAGCTCTGGGGCCAACGTCCTGACTTTC. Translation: CASRDSSGANVLTF.